This TCR beta chain was identified during a study of blood T cells in healthy people across ages (dated by TCRdb to 2013 to 2016). Some background on the complete study: Template switching captured roughly one uniquely barcoded TCR beta cDNA molecule per two T cells in model experiments. Age-related changes in TCR beta repertoire diversity were measured in the study by deep sequencing normalized with unique cDNA molecular identifiers. The donors were divided into four age groups: young (average approximately 15 years), middle-aged (approximately 41), aged (roughly 60) and long-lived (82). Two additional independent replicas of 1 million unique cDNA reads from the same blood draw were analyzed for two donors (one aged 18 to 30 and one aged 80 or older). General study outcomes and caveats: As age increased, observed TCR beta diversity per million T cells dropped in a roughly linear way, and a significant reduction was already evident by age around 41. Donor CMV infection status was unknown, potentially confounding age-related changes in expanded clonotypes. Compared with the aged group, more naive CD4+ T cells, fewer expanded clones and increased TCR diversity were shown by the long-lived group, suggesting age selection. A strong correlation was found between observed TCR beta diversity and the percentage of naive T cells measured by flow cytometry. Because profiling used bulk unsorted PBMCs, naive and antigen-experienced compartments could not be compared conclusively. Estimates of total diversity based on one million sequenced T cells were considered lower bounds and underestimates.

The library was made by 5' RACE. TCRdb records Illumina HiSeq 2500 as the sequencer. A second about 7 to 11 cycle PCR used a sample-barcoded 5' primer and a J-beta primer mix. A unique molecular identifier was introduced onto each TCR beta cDNA molecule by a template-switch 5' adaptor carrying 12 random nucleotides. At least 2.5 million CDR3-containing paired-end reads were obtained from each sample. First-strand cDNA was synthesized from all RNA with the Mint cDNA synthesis kit, primed by a TRBC-specific oligonucleotide. All cDNA was treated with uracil-DNA glycosylase and then went through a first 18-cycle PCR with the universal primers M1SS and BC2_uni_R. Per the source publication's procedure: For normalization, 1 million high-quality reads were randomly selected from each sample, with every read carrying a distinct molecular identifier. Instead of being binned into consensus sequences, reads that shared molecular identifiers were thrown out. CDR3 identification, clonotype clustering and error correction used MiTCR with a Q25 quality threshold and the strictest error-elimination algorithm. A nonparametric unseen species model using Euler transformation provided a lower-bound estimate of total TCR beta diversity. TCRdb cleaned the public reads at Q25 with fastp, built clones with MiXCR and kept in-frame beta chains. Every CDR3 protein is listed once, alongside the most common genes and DNA of its rows. TCRdb's processing, not the study's, gives the V and J calls here. In all, the sample holds a few hundred thousand distinct CDR3 sequences, and roughly a quarter of those were seen once. The ten largest clones capture over 3.5% of the sample.

The 39 donors, aged roughly 6 to 100 years, were systemically healthy Caucasian individuals from Russia. Roughly 10 milliliters of peripheral blood were collected from each donor into EDTA-treated Vacutainer tubes. Ficoll-Paque density-gradient centrifugation was used to isolate PBMCs, with at least 6.5 million per sample. Trizol reagent was used to extract total RNA from the PBMCs, yielding at least 6 micrograms per sample. For every donor, an aliquot of PBMCs went through flow cytometry to measure the percentages of naive CD45RAhigh/CD27high T cells. This clonotype was picked up a small number of times. Its antigen specificity is not known. Base qualities were left out, and no much larger clone turns up one base away. These sequences were also reported in another study, on T cells of mothers and their children. The other study reports the following: Donors were nine systemically healthy Caucasian individuals: three mothers and their six children. cDNA synthesis used all of the extracted RNA, with 1.5 ug of RNA in each 15 ul reaction. In the second PCR, the M1S primer added sample barcodes and 2-4 random nucleotides. Over 10 million TCR beta CDR3 reads came from each mother, compared with around 3 million reads from each child. Thymic selection similarly shapes TCR recombination output in related and unrelated pairs, with minor effect from inherited differences. Normalized repertoire overlap in related mother-child pairs was always slightly higher than in unrelated mother-child pairs, but the difference was never significant. No persistent microchimeric T cell clones were detected, at a sensitivity of 90 to 100 clones per million clonotypes. Deep NGS was used in the study to compare the TCR beta repertoires of mothers and children and to look for features that separate related mother-child pairs from unrelated individuals. On average, the children were approximately 11 +/- 4 years old, while the mothers were roughly 36 +/- 4 years old. After adapter ligation with NEBNext reagents, the libraries were sequenced on Illumina HiSeq 2000 with 100+100 nt paired-end reads. Mother and child libraries were prepared a month apart and sequenced in separate runs to prevent cross-contamination. Between roughly 500,000 and 2,100,000 distinct TCR beta clonotypes were identified per donor. Naive TCR beta clonotypes were estimated from low-frequency clonotypes matched to each donor's FACS-determined naive share, without sorting.

The specimen sequenced was blood. This clonotype was obtained from a boy between 2 and 10 years old in good health.

The CDR3 region: CASSYTGGLGDEQFF. At the DNA level, the sequence is TGTGCCAGCAGTTACACAGGGGGTCTAGGAGATGAGCAGTTCTTC. This sequence uses TRBV6-5 and TRBJ2-1, and 8 junction bases match TRBD1. Trimming leaves V shorter by 2 bases and J shorter by 8 bases, with the junction holding 8 bases beyond the gene matches. According to the germline V gene, CDR1 reads MNHEY and CDR2 reads SVGAGI. Taken from cysteine to phenylalanine, the CDR3 has 15 residues. The DNA shown is the 45-base CDR3, in frame from base 1.